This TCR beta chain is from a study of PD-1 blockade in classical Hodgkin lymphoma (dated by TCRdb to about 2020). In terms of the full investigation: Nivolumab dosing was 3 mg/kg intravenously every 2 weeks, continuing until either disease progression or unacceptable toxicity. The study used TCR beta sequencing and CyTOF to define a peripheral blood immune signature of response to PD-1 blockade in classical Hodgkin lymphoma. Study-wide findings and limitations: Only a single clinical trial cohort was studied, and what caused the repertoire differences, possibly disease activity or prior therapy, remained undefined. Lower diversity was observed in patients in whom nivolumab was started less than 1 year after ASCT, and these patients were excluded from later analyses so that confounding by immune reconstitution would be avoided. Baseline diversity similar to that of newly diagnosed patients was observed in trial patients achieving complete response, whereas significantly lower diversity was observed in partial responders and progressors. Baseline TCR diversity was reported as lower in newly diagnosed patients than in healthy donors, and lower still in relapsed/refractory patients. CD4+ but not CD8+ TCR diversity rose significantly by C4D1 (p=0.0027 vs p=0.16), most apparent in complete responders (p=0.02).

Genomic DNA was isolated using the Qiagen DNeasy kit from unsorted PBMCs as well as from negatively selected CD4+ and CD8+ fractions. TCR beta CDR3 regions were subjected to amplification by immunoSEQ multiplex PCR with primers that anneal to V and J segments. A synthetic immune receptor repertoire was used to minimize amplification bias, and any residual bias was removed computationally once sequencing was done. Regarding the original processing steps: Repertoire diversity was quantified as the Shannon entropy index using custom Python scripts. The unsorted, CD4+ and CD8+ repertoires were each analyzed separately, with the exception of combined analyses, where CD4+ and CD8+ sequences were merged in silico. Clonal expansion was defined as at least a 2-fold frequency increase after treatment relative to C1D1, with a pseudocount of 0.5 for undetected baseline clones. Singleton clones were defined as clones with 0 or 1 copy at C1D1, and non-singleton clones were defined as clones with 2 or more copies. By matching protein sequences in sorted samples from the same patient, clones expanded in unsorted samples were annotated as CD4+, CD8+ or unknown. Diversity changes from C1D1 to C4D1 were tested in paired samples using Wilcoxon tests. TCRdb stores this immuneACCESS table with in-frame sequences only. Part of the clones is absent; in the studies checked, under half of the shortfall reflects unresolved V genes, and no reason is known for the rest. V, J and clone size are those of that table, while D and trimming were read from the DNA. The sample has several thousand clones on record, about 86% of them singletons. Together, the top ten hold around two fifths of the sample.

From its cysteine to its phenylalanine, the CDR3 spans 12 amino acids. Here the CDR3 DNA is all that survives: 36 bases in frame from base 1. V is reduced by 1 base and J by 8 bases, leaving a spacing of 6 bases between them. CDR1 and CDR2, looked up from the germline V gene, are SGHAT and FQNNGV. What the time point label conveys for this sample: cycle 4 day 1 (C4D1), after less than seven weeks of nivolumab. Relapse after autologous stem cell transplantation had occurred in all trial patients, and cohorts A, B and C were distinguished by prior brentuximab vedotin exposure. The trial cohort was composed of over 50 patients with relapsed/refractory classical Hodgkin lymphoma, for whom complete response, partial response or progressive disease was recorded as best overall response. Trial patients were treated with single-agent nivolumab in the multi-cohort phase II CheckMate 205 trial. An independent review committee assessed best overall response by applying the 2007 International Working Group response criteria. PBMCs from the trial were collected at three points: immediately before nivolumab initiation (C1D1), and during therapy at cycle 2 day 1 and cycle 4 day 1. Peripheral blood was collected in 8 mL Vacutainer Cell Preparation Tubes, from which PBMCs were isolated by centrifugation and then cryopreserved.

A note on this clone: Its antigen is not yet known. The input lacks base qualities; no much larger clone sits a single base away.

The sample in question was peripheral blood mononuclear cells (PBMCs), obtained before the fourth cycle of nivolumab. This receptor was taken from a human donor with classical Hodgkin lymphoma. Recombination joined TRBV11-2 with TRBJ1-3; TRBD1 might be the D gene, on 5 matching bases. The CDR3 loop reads CASSLGGHTIYF. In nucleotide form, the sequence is TGTGCCAGCAGCTTAGGGGGACACACCATATATTTT.